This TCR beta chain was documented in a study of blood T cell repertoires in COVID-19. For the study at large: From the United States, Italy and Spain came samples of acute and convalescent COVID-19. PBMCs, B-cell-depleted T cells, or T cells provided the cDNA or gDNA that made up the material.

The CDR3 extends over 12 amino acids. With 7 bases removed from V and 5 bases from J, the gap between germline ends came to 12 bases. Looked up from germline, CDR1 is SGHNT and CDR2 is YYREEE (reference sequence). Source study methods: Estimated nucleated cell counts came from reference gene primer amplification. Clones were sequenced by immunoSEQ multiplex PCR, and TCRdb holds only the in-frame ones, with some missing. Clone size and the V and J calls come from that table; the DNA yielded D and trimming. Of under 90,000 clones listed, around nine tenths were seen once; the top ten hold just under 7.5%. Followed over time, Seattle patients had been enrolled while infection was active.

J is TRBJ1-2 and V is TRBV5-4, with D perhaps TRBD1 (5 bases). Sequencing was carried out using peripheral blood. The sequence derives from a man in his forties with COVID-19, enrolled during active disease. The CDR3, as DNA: TGTGCCAGCTTCTCGGAGGGGTATGGCTACACCTTC. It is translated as CASFSEGYGYTF. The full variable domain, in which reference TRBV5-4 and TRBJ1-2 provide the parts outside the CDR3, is ETGVTQSPTHLIKTRGQQVTLRCSSQSGHNTVSWYQQALGQGPQFIFQYYREEENGRGNFPPRFSGLQFPNYSSELNVNALELDDSALYLCASFSEGYGYTFGSGTRLTVV.